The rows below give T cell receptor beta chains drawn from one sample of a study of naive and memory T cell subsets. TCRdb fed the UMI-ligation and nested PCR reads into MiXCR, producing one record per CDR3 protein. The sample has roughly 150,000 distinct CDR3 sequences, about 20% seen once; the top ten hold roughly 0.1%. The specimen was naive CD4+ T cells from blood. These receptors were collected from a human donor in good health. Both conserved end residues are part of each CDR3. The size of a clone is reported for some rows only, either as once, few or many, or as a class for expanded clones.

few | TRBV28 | CASSLILGDYEQYF
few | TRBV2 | CAGGGYRSDTQYF
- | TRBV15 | CATSNRVTGANVLTF
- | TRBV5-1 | CASRPTTAGDEQFF
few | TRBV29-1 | CSVDSGGAKNIQYF
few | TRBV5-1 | CASSLAGISLAFF
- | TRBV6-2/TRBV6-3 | CASSYSGGIAYEQYF
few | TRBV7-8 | CASSPNRVGTKNIQYF
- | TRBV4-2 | CASSQERSARDTQYF
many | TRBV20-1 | CSASGTSTDTQYF
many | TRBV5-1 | CASSWGTPNTGELFF
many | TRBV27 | CESQGVAGYMNEQFF
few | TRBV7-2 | CASSPTGGLSAFF
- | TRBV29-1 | CSVGAGQETQYF
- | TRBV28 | CASSLPVGSQYF
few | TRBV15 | CATSARNDDTIYF
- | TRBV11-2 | CASSFTSWEQYF
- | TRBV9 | CASRGQGGEKLFF
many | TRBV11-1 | CASSSQGAGGAYEQYF
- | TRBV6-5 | CASSYLLSGARRNTEAFF
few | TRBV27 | CASSPPSLAGDYNEQFF
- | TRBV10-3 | CAIRGLGAGVADTQYF
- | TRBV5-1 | CASSLLLGNSDTQYF
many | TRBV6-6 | CASSARAEPLSSGANVLTF
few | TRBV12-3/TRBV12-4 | CASTKGTGGNQPQHF
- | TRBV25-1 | CASSGVGNQPQHF
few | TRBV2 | CASSEAGMDEKLFF
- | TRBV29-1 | CSAEKPGLVDNEQFF
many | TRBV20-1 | CSATRPGTLAGYTF
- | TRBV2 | CASIWDSKETQYF
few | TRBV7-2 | CASSLPGLPSTDTQYF
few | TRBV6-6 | CASRLRDYEQYF
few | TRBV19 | CASSIKRYYEQYF
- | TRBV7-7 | CASSRDRSEGQYF
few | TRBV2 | CASKPTGDEQYF